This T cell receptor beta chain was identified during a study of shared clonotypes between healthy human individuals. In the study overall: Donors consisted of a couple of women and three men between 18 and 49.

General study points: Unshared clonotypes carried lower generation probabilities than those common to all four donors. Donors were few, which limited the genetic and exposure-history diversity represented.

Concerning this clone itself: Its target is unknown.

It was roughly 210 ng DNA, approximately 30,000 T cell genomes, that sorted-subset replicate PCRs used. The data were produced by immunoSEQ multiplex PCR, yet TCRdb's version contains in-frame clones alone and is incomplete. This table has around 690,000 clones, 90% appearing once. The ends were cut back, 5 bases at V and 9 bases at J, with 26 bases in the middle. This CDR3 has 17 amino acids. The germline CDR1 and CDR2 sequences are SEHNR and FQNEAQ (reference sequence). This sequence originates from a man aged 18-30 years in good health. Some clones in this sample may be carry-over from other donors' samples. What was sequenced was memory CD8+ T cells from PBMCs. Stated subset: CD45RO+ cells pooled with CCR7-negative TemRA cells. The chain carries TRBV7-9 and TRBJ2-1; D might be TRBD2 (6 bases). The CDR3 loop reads CASSPSPSVGYLSEQFF. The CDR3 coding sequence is TGTGCCAGCAGCCCGTCACCTAGCGTCGGATATCTAAGTGAGCAGTTCTTC.